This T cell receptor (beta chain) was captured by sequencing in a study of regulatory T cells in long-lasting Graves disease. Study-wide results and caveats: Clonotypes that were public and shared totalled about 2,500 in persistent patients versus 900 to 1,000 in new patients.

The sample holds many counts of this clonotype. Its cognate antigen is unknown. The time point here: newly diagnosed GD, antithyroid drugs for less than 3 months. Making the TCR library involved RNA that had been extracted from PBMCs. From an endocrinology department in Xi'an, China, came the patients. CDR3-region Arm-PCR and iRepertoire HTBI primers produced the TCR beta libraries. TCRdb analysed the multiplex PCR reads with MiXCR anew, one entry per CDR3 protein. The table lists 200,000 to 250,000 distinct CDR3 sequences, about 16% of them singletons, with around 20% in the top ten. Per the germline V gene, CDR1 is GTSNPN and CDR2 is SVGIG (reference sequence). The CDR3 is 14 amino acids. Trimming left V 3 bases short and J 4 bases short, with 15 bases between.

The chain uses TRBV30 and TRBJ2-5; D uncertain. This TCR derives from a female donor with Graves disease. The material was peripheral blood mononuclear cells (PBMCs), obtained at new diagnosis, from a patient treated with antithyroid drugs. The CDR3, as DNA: TGTGCCTGGAGCCCCCCGAAGGGTCCAGAGACCCAGTACTTC. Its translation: CAWSPPKGPETQYF.